This TCR beta chain was documented in a study of blood T cell repertoires in COVID-19. Study information: Nucleic acid was either cDNA or gDNA, and it came from T cells, B-cell-depleted T cells, or PBMCs.

Deletions cut 6 bases from V and 2 bases from J, with 8 bases between. This CDR3 is 13 amino acids long. In germline, CDR1 is SGHTA, CDR2 FQGNSA. Authors' analysis steps: Reference gene primer amplification yielded estimated nucleated cell counts. Only in-frame clones appear in the TCRdb table, and some are missing; sequencing was by immunoSEQ multiplex PCR. V, J and clone size reflect that table, while D and trimming were determined from the DNA. The sample includes about 100,000 clones, about 79% seen only once; the top ten take more than 3%. The TCR originated in a woman at least 80 years old with active or convalescent COVID-19. The V and J genes are TRBV7-2 and TRBJ1-5, with D hard to call. Sample: peripheral blood. Here the CDR3 DNA reads TGTGCCAGCAGTGAGAACGGCAATCAGCCCCAGCATTTT. Its protein product is CASSENGNQPQHF.